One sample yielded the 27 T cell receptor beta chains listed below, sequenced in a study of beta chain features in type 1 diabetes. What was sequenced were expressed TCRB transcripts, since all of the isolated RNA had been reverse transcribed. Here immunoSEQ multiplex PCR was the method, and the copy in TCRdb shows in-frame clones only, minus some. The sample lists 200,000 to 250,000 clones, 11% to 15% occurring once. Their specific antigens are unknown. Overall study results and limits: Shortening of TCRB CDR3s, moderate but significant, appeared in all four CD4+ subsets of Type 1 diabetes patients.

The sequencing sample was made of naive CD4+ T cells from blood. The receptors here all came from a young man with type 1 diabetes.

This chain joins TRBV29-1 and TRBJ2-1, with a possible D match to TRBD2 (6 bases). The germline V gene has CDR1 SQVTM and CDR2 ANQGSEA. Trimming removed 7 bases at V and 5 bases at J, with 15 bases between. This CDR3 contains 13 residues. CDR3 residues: CSAAQVADNEQFF. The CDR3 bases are TGCAGCGCCGCCCAGGTAGCGGACAATGAGCAGTTCTTC.

The CDR3 nucleotides are TGTGCCATACAACAGGGACCCTCGGAGACCCAGTACTTC. Translated, it gives CAIQQGPSETQYF. The rearrangement uses TRBV10-3 and TRBJ2-5; perhaps TRBD1 as D (6 bases). V lost 9 bases, J lost 5 bases, and 16 bases lay in between. Germline CDR1 ENHRY, CDR2 SYGVKD. This CDR3 is built from 13 residues.

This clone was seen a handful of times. CDR3 DNA: TGCAGCGCTGCCGGACTAGCGGGGGGGCTTGGCACAGATACGCAGTATTTT. This sequence encodes CSAAGLAGGLGTDTQYF. The chain recombines TRBV29-1 with TRBJ2-3; TRBD2 agrees at 15 bases. Unmatched junction bases numbered 9, after V lost 7 bases and J lost 1 base. Germline values: CDR1 SQVTM, CDR2 ANQGSEA. The CDR3 extends over 17 amino acids.

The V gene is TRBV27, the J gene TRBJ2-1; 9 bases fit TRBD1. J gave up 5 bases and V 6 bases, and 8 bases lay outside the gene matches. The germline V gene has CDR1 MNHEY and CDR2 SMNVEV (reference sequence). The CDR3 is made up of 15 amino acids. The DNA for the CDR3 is TGTGCCAGCAGCCCTTACCGGGACAGGGACAATGAGCAGTTCTTC. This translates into CASSPYRDRDNEQFF.

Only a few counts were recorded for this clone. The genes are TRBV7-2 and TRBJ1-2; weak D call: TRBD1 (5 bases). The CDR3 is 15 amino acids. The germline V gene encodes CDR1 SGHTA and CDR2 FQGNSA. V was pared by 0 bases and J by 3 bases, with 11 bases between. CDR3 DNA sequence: TGTGCCAGCAGCTTAGCGGGGGGAGGGGACTATGGCTACACCTTC. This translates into CASSLAGGGDYGYTF.

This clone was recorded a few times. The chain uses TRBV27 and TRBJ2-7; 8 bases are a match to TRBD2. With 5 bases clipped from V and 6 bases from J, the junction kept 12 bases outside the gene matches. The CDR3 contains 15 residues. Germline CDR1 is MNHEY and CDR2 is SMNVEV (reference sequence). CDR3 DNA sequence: TGTGCCAGCAGTCCCTTTTCGGGAGGGCCTGTCGAGCAGTACTTC. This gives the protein CASSPFSGGPVEQYF.

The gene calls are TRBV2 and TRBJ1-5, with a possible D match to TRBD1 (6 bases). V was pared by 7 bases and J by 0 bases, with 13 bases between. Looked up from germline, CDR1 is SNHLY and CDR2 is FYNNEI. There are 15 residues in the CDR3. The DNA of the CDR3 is TGTGCCAGCAAGACAGGAGCTAATAGCAATCAGCCCCAGCATTTT. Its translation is CASKTGANSNQPQHF. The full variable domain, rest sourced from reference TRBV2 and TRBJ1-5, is EPEVTQTPSHQVTQMGQEVILRCVPISNHLYFYWYRQILGQKVEFLVSFYNNEISEKSEIFDDQFSVERPDGSNFTLKIRSTKLEDSAMYFCASKTGANSNQPQHFGDGTRLSIL.

In nucleotides, the CDR3 is TGTGCCACCGGGACAGGGGAAGGCTACACCTTC. It is translated as CATGTGEGYTF. V is TRBV10-3 and J is TRBJ1-2, with 10 bases aligning to TRBD1. Germline CDR1 ENHRY, CDR2 SYGVKD. Unmatched junction bases numbered 4, after V lost 10 bases and J lost 8 bases. The CDR3 covers 11 residues.

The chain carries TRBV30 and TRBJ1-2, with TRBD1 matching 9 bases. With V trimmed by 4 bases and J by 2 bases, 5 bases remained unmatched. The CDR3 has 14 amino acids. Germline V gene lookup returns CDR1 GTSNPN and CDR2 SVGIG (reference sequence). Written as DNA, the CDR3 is TGTGCCTGGATTACCGGACAGGGGAACTATGGCTACACCTTC. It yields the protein CAWITGQGNYGYTF. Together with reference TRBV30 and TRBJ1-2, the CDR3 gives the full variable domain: SQTIHQWPATLVQPVGSPLSLECTVEGTSNPNLYWYRQAAGRGLQLLFYSVGIGQISSEVPQNLSASRPQDRQFILSSKKLLLSDSGFYLCAWITGQGNYGYTFGSGTRLTVV.

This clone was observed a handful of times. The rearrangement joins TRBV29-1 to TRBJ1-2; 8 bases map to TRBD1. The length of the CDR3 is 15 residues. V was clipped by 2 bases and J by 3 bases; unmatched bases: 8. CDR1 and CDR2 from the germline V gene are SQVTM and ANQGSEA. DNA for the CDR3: TGCAGCGTTGAAAAGACAGGGGCCCCTTACTATGGCTACACCTTC. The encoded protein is CSVEKTGAPYYGYTF.

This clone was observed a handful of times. DNA for the CDR3: TGCAGCGTCTCGGGAGGGAGCACTGAAGCTTTCTTT. Translated, it gives CSVSGGSTEAFF. V and J are TRBV29-1 and TRBJ1-1; D is undetermined. The germline CDR1 and CDR2 sequences are SQVTM and ANQGSEA. The CDR3 has 12 amino acids. V was clipped by 6 bases and J by 4 bases, with 12 bases between them.

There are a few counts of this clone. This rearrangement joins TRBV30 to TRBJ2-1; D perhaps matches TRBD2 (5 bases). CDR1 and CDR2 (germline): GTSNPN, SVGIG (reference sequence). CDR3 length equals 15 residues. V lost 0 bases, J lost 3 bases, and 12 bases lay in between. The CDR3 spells CAWSVTGSYYNEQFF. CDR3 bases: TGTGCCTGGAGTGTAACGGGGTCATACTACAATGAGCAGTTCTTC.

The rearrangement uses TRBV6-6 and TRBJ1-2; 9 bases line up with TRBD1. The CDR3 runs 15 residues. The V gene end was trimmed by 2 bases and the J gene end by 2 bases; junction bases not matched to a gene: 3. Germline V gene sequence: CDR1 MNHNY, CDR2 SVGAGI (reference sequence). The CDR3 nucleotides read TGTGCCAGCAGTTACCCGGGACAGGGAAACTATGGCTACACCTTC. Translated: CASSYPGQGNYGYTF.

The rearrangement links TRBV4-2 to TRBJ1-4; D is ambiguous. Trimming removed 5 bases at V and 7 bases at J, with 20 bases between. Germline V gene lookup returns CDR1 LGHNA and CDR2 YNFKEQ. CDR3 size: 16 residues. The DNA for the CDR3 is TGTGCCAGCAGCGACCAGACTCCCGCGGTCGGTGAAAAACTGTTTTTT. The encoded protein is CASSDQTPAVGEKLFF.

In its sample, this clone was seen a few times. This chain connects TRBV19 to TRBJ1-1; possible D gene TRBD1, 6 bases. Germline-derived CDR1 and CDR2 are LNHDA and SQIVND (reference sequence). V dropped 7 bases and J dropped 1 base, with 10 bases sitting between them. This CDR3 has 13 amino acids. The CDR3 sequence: CASTTGWNTEAFF. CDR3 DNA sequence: TGTGCCAGTACTACAGGGTGGAACACTGAAGCTTTCTTT.

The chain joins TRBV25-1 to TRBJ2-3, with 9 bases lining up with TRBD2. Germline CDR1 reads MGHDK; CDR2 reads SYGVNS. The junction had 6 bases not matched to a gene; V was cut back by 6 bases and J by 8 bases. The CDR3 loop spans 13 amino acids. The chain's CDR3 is CASSAGGTLTQYF. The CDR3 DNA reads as TGTGCCAGCAGCGCGGGAGGGACTCTTACGCAGTATTTT. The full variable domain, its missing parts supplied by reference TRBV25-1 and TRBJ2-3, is EADIYQTPRYLVIGTGKKITLECSQTMGHDKMYWYQQDPGMELHLIHYSYGVNSTEKGDLSSESTVSRIRTEHFPLTLESARPSHTSQYLCASSAGGTLTQYFGPGTRLTVL.

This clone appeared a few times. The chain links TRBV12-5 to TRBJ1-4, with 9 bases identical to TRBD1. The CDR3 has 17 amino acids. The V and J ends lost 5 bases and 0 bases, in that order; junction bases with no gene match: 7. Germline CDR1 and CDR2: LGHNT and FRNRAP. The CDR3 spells CASGQIQGATTNEKLFF. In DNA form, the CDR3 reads TGTGCTAGTGGTCAAATACAGGGGGCAACAACTAATGAAAAACTGTTTTTT.

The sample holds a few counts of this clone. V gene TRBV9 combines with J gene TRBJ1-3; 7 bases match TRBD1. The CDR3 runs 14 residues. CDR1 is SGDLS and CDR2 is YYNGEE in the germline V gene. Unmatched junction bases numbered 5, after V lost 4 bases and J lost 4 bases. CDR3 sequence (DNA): TGTGCCAGCAGCCGACAGGGCGAGGGAAACACCATATATTTT. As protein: CASSRQGEGNTIYF.

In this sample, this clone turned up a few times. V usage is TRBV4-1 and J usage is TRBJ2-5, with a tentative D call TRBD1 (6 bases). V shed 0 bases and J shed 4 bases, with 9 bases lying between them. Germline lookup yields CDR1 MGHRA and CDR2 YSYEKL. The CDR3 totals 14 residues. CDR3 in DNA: TGCGCCAGCAGCCAAGACAGGGGACGAGAGACCCAGTACTTC. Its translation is CASSQDRGRETQYF.

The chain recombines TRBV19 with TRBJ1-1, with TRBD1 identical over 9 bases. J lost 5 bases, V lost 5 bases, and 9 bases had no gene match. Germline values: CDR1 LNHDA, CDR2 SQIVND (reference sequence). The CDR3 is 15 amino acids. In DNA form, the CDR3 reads TGTGCCAGTAGTTCTCGGACAGGGGCAGGGACTGAAGCTTTCTTT. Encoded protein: CASSSRTGAGTEAFF.

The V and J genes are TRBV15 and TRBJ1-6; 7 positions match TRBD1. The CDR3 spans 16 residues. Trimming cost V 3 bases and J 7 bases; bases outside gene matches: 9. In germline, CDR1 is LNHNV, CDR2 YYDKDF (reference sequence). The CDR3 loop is CATSSPTQGENSPLHF. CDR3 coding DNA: TGTGCCACCAGCAGCCCGACCCAGGGGGAGAATTCACCCCTCCACTTT.

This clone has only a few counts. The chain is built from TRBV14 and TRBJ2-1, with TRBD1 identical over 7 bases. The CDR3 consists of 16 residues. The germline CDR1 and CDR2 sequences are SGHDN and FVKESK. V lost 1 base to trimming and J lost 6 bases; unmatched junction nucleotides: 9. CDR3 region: CASSQVFGQVGNEQFF. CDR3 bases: TGTGCCAGCAGCCAAGTTTTCGGACAGGTCGGCAATGAGCAGTTCTTC.

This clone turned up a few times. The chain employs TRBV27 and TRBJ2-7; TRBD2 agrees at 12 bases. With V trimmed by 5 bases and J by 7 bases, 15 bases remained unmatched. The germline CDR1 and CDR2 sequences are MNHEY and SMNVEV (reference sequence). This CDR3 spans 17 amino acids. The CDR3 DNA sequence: TGTGCCAGCAGTAGTAGGCTAGCGGGAGGGCGAAATCAAGAGCAGTACTTC. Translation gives CASSSRLAGGRNQEQYF.

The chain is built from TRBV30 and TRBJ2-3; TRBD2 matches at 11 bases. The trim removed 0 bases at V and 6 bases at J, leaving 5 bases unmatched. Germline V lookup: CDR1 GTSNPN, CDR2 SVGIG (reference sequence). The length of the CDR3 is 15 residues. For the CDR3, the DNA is TGTGCCTGGAGTGTAGTAGCGGGGGGGAAGGATACGCAGTATTTT. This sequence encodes CAWSVVAGGKDTQYF.

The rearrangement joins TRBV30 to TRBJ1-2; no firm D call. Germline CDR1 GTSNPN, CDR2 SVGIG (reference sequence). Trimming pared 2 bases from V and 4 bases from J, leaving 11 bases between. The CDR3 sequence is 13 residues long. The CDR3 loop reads CAWSLNTGYGYTF. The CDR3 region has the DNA TGTGCCTGGAGTTTAAACACGGGCTATGGCTACACCTTC.

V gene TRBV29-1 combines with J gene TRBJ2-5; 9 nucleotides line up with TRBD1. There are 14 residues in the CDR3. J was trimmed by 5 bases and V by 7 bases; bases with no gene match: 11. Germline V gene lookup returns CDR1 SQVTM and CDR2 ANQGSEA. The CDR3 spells CSAALGTGMETQYF. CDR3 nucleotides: TGCAGCGCGGCCCTCGGGACAGGGATGGAGACCCAGTACTTC. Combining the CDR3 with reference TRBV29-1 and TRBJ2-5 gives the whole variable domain SAVISQKPSRDICQRGTSLTIQCQVDSQVTMMFWYRQQPGQSLTLIATANQGSEATYESGFVIDKFPISRPNLTFSTLTVSNMSPEDSSIYLCSAALGTGMETQYFGPGTRLLVL.

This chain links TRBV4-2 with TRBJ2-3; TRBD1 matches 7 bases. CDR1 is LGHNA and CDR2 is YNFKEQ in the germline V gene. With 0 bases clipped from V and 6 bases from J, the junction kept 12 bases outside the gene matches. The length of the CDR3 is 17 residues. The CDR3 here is CASSQDPGTVRVDTQYF. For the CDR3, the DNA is TGTGCCAGCAGCCAAGATCCCGGGACAGTTCGGGTGGATACGCAGTATTTT.